This T cell receptor (beta chain) was sequenced during a study of PD-L1 blockade in urothelial cancer. Overall study: Blood was analyzed 3 weeks (second dose) and 6 weeks after treatment start. A median approximately 140,000 T cells were found in blood samples.

Generated by immunoSEQ multiplex PCR, the TCRdb table keeps only in-frame clones and is missing some. In the table there are about 81,000 clones, 90% to 95% of which are singletons. Metastatic or locally advanced urothelial carcinoma was present in the patients. Individual patients had between 1 and 8 samples, taken pretreatment and on-treatment. Germline V lookup: CDR1 SGHNT, CDR2 YENEEA. Trimming removed 5 bases from V and 2 bases from J, with 15 bases in between. The length of the CDR3 is 15 residues. This TCR came from a man between 60 and 75 years old with urothelial cancer. Material: PBMCs, obtained around atezolizumab (anti-PD-L1) treatment. J is TRBJ1-1 and V is TRBV11-3; tentative D call: TRBD1 (5 bases). The CDR3: CASSPGGARNTEAFF. The CDR3 DNA sequence: TGTGCCAGCAGCCCCGGAGGGGCGCGAAACACTGAAGCTTTCTTT.